This record covers a single T cell receptor beta chain. This clonotype was detected a few times. Its target antigen remains unknown. Per-base quality was not reported, and no clone a single base away is much larger than it. The library was generated by 5' RACE. This sample was sequenced with an Illumina HiSeq 2500. A second PCR of roughly 7 to 11 cycles was performed with a sample-barcoded 5' primer and a J-beta primer mix. Each TCR beta cDNA molecule received a unique molecular identifier from a template-switch 5' adaptor carrying 12 random nucleotides. Each sample yielded at least 2.5 million CDR3-containing paired-end reads. First-strand cDNA synthesis was performed from all RNA using the Mint cDNA synthesis kit, with priming by a TRBC-specific oligonucleotide. All cDNA was treated with uracil-DNA glycosylase and then went through a first 18-cycle PCR with the universal primers M1SS and BC2_uni_R. From the authors' description of their analysis: For normalization, 1 million high-quality reads were randomly selected from each sample, with every read carrying a distinct molecular identifier. Reads with shared molecular identifiers were discarded instead of being binned into consensus sequences. CDR3 identification, clonotype clustering and error correction used MiTCR with a Q25 quality threshold and the strictest error-elimination algorithm. A nonparametric unseen species model with Euler transformation was used to estimate lower-bound total TCR beta diversity. TCRdb applied fastp at Q25 and MiXCR to the public reads, then kept only in-frame beta chains. Rows matching on CDR3 protein sequence are summarized as one entry with the most common DNA and genes. These V and J calls originate from TCRdb's pipeline instead of the authors' own analysis. For this sample there are 580,000 or so distinct CDR3 sequences; around 48% appear just once. The top ten clonotypes cover 20% to 25% of the sample.

Systemically healthy Caucasian individuals from Russia, about 38 in total and aged about 6 to 95 years, were included as donors. Ten milliliters of peripheral blood were collected from each donor into EDTA-treated Vacutainer tubes. Ficoll-Paque density-gradient centrifugation was used to isolate PBMCs, with at least 7 million per sample. Trizol reagent was used to extract total RNA from the PBMCs, yielding at least 5.5 micrograms per sample. For every donor, flow cytometry on a PBMC aliquot measured the percentage of naive CD45RAhigh/CD27high T cells. The record originates from a study of blood T cells in healthy people across ages (dated by TCRdb to between 2014 and 2017). As for the study more broadly: Template switching captured roughly one uniquely barcoded TCR beta cDNA molecule per two T cells in model experiments. Using deep sequencing normalized with unique cDNA molecular identifiers, the study measured how TCR beta repertoire diversity changes with age. To avoid experimental bias, donors of different ages were distributed randomly across sequencing lanes. Using the same blood draw, the study looked at two additional independent replicas of 1 million unique cDNA reads for two donors, one aged 18 to 29 and the other aged 80 or older. The donors were split into four age groups: young (average around 15 years), middle-aged (roughly 40), aged (62) and long-lived (roughly 86).

Overall study results and their limits: Because donor CMV infection status was unknown, age-related changes in expanded clonotypes were potentially confounded. Bulk unsorted PBMC profiling prevented conclusive comparison of naive and antigen-experienced compartments. Estimates of total diversity based on one million sequenced T cells were considered lower bounds and underestimates. As age increased, observed TCR beta diversity per million T cells dropped in a roughly linear way, and a significant reduction was already evident by age around 41. Compared with the aged group, the long-lived group had more naive CD4+ T cells, fewer expanded clones and increased TCR diversity, suggesting age selection. Observed TCR beta diversity correlated strongly with the percentage of naive T cells measured by flow cytometry.

V is cut by 7 bases and J by 3 bases, and the space between the germline ends is 9 bases. The germline V gene (reference sequence) sets CDR1 to DFQATT and CDR2 to SNEGSKA. The CDR3 has 11 amino acids, counting the end cysteine and phenylalanine. Only the CDR3 part of the read is kept: 33 bases, read in frame from the first base. The TCR sequence derives from a man older than 75 in good health. Sequenced: blood. The V and J segments used are TRBV20-1 and TRBJ2-5; the D gene identity is not certain. The DNA is as follows: TGCAGTGAGATCGAAAAAGAGACCCAGTACTTC. Its amino acids are CSEIEKETQYF.